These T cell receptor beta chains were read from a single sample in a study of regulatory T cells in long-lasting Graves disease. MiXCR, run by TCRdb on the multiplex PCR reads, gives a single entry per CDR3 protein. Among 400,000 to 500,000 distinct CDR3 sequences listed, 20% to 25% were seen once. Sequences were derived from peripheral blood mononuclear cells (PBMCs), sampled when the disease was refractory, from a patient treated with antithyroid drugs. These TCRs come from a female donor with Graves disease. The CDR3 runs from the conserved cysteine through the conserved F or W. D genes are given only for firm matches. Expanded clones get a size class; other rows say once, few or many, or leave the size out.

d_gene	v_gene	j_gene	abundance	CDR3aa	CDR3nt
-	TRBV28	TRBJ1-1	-	CASSSGGTGGTEAFF	TGTGCCAGCAGTTCCGGCGGCACCGGGGGGACTGAAGCTTTCTTT
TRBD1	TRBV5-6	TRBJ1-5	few	CASSFLRQGDQPQHF	TGTGCCAGCAGCTTTCTCCGACAGGGGGATCAGCCCCAGCATTTT
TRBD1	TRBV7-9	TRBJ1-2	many	CASSPGGQGALYGYTF	TGTGCCAGCAGCCCCGGTGGACAGGGGGCCCTCTATGGCTACACCTTC
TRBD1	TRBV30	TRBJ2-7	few	CAWSVPGQGPSSYEQYF	TGTGCCTGGAGTGTCCCGGGACAGGGCCCGAGCTCCTACGAGCAGTACTTC
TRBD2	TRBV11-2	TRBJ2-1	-	CASSDPGTSGRGKSSYNEQFF	TGTGCCAGCAGTGATCCTGGGACTAGCGGGAGAGGCAAAAGCTCCTACAATGAGCAGTTCTTC
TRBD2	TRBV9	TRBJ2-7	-	CASSVRGGGGIYEQYF	TGTGCCAGCAGCGTTCGCGGCGGGGGGGGGATCTACGAGCAGTACTTC
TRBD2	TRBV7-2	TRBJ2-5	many	CASSWVAGLAGTQYF	TGTGCCAGCAGCTGGGTTGCGGGACTAGCGGGGACCCAGTACTTC
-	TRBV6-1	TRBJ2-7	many	CASSQDGQELFEQYF	TGTGCCAGCAGTCAAGACGGGCAGGAGTTGTTCGAGCAGTACTTC
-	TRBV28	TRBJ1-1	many	CASSLYRGRNTEAFF	TGTGCCAGCAGTTTATACCGTGGGCGGAACACTGAAGCTTTCTTT
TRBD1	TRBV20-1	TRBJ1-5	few	CSATPGTGYQPQHF	TGCAGTGCTACTCCCGGGACAGGGTATCAGCCCCAGCATTTT
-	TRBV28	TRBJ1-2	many	CASSWGGNNYGYTF	TGTGCCAGCAGTTGGGGGGGGAACAACTATGGCTACACCTTC
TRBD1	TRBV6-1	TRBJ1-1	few	CASRPGTGSTEAFF	TGTGCCAGCAGACCCGGGACAGGGAGCACTGAAGCTTTCTTT
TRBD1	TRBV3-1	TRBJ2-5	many	CASSQEGRGLETQYF	TGTGCCAGCAGCCAAGAGGGCAGGGGGCTGGAGACCCAGTACTTC
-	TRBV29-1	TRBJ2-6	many	CSVDGLSGANVLTF	TGCAGCGTTGATGGTCTCTCTGGGGCCAACGTCCTGACTTTC
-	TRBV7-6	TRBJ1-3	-	CASSFTLGLTNSSSGNTIYF	TGTGCCAGCAGCTTCACCCTGGGACTGACGAACTCTAGCTCTGGAAACACCATATATTTT
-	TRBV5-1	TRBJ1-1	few	CASSLAGTPAEAFF	TGCGCCAGCAGCCTAGCGGGGACTCCCGCTGAAGCTTTCTTT
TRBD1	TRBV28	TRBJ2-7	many	CASGTGPYEQYF	TGTGCCAGCGGGACAGGGCCCTACGAGCAGTACTTC
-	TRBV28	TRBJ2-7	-	CASSERQSGHEQYF	TGTGCCAGCAGTGAGAGGCAGTCTGGCCACGAGCAGTACTTC
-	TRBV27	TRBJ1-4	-	CASSLNPWRVLLLGEKLFF	TGTGCCAGCAGTTTGAACCCGTGGAGGGTTCTTCTTTTGGGTGAAAAACTGTTTTTC
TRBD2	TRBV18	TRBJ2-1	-	CASSPGLAGQEQFF	TGTGCCAGCTCACCCGGACTAGCGGGACAGGAGCAGTTCTTC
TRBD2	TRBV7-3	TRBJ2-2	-	CASSFDGRGATGELFF	TGTGCCAGCAGCTTTGACGGGAGGGGGGCCACCGGGGAGCTGTTTTTT
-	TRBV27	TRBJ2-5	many	CASFQLGTQYF	TGTGCCAGCTTCCAACTGGGGACCCAGTACTTC
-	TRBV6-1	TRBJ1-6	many	CASSGGTGTTPSPLHF	TGTGCCAGCAGTGGGGGAACCGGGACCACACCTTCACCCCTCCACTTT
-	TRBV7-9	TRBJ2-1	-	CASSSESSSYNEQFF	TGTGCCAGCAGCTCTGAGTCGAGCTCCTACAATGAGCAGTTCTTC
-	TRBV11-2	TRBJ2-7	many	CASSSVKGGPYEQYF	TGTGCCAGCAGCTCCGTAAAGGGCGGACCCTACGAGCAGTACTTC
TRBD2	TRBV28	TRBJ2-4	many	CASSFHFGSGTVFKNIQYF	TGTGCCAGCAGTTTCCATTTTGGTAGCGGGACCGTCTTCAAAAACATTCAGTACTTC
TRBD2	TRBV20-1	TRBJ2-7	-	CSARAGGTSGYEQYF	TGCAGTGCTAGAGCAGGCGGGACTAGCGGCTACGAGCAGTACTTC
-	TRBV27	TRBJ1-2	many	CASRTQGSVIGYTF	TGTGCCAGCAGGACACAGGGTTCAGTAATAGGCTACACCTTC
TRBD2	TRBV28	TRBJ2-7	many	CATFSRLAVYEQYF	TGTGCCACTTTCTCCCGACTAGCGGTCTACGAGCAGTACTTC
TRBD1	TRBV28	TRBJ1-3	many	CASSGQGPTSGNTIYF	TGTGCCAGCAGCGGACAGGGTCCTACCTCTGGAAACACCATATATTTT
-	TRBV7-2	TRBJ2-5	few	CASSTWTSPQETQYF	TGTGCCAGCAGCACCTGGACATCACCCCAAGAGACCCAGTACTTC
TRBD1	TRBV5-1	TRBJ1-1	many	CASSLAAGGDTEAFF	TGCGCCAGCAGCTTGGCCGCAGGGGGGGACACTGAAGCTTTCTTT
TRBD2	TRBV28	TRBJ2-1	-	CASSLSPSGDYNEQFF	TGTGCCAGCAGTTTAAGCCCTAGCGGGGACTACAATGAGCAGTTCTTC
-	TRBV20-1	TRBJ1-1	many	CSARFPVSVNTEAFF	TGCAGTGCTAGGTTCCCGGTCTCGGTGAACACTGAAGCTTTCTTT
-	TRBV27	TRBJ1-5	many	CASSLRPGDQPQHF	TGTGCCAGCAGTTTACGGCCAGGGGACCAGCCCCAGCATTTT
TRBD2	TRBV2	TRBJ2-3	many	CASRVTSGTDTQYF	TGTGCCAGCAGGGTAACTAGCGGTACAGATACGCAGTATTTT